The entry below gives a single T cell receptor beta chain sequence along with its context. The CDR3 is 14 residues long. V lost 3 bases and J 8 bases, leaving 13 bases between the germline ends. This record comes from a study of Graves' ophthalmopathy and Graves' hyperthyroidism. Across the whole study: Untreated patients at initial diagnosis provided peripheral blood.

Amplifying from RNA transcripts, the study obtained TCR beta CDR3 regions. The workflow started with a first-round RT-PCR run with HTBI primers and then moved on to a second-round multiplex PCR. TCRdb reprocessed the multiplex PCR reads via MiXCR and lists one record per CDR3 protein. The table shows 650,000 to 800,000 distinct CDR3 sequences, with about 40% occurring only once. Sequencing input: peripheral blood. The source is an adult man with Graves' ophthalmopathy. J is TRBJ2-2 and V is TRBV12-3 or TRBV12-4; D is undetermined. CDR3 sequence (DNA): TGTGCCAGCAGTTTCGACATCCGACCGGGGGAGCTGTTTTTT. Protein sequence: CASSFDIRPGELFF.